This T cell receptor beta chain was recorded in a study of monozygotic twins with inflammatory bowel disease. CDR1 and CDR2 (germline): SEHNR, FQNEAQ (reference sequence). The length of the CDR3 is 15 residues. Findings and limits, study-wide: Clonotypes shared with others were fewer in IBD patients than in healthy twins, especially with disease activity.

Each CDR3 protein gets one entry in TCRdb, which reprocessed the 5' RACE reads and gives no DNA. The sample has approximately 120,000 distinct CDR3 sequences; the top ten hold over 10%. A word on this clonotype: The antigen is undetermined.

Sequencing was done on a sample of blood. This TCR came from a human donor with ulcerative colitis or Crohn's disease, or a healthy co-twin of an affected twin (not recorded which). V is TRBV7-9 and J is TRBJ1-2; TCRdb picks TRBD1, but there is no DNA to check that call. Here the CDR3 reads CASSLDDEAWGGYTF.